Here is one TCR beta chain with its context. Original handling: Nucleated cell counts were estimated from reference gene primer amplification. Sequenced by immunoSEQ multiplex PCR; TCRdb stores in-frame clones only, minus some. D and trimming were read from the DNA, whereas the V and J calls and clone size are those reported in that table. Among roughly 220,000 clones, 70% to 85% were seen once, and the ten largest hold approximately 16%. This record belongs to a study of blood T cell repertoires in COVID-19. Study-level information: T cells, B-cell-depleted T cells, or PBMCs provided the cDNA or gDNA that served as material.

With 3 bases removed from V and 6 bases from J, the gap between germline ends came to 17 bases. Germline V gene lookup returns CDR1 LNHDA and CDR2 SQIVND (reference sequence). The CDR3 is 16 amino acids. The chain has TRBV19 and TRBJ2-2; a weak D match, TRBD2 (6 bases). The sample consisted of PBMCs or T cells enriched from blood (not recorded which). The TCR was taken from a man aged 35 to 55 who had recovered from COVID-19. The CDR3 DNA sequence: TGTGCCAGTAGTATTATAGGAGGGGCGGGGTCCGGGGAGCTGTTTTTT. Encoded protein: CASSIIGGAGSGELFF.